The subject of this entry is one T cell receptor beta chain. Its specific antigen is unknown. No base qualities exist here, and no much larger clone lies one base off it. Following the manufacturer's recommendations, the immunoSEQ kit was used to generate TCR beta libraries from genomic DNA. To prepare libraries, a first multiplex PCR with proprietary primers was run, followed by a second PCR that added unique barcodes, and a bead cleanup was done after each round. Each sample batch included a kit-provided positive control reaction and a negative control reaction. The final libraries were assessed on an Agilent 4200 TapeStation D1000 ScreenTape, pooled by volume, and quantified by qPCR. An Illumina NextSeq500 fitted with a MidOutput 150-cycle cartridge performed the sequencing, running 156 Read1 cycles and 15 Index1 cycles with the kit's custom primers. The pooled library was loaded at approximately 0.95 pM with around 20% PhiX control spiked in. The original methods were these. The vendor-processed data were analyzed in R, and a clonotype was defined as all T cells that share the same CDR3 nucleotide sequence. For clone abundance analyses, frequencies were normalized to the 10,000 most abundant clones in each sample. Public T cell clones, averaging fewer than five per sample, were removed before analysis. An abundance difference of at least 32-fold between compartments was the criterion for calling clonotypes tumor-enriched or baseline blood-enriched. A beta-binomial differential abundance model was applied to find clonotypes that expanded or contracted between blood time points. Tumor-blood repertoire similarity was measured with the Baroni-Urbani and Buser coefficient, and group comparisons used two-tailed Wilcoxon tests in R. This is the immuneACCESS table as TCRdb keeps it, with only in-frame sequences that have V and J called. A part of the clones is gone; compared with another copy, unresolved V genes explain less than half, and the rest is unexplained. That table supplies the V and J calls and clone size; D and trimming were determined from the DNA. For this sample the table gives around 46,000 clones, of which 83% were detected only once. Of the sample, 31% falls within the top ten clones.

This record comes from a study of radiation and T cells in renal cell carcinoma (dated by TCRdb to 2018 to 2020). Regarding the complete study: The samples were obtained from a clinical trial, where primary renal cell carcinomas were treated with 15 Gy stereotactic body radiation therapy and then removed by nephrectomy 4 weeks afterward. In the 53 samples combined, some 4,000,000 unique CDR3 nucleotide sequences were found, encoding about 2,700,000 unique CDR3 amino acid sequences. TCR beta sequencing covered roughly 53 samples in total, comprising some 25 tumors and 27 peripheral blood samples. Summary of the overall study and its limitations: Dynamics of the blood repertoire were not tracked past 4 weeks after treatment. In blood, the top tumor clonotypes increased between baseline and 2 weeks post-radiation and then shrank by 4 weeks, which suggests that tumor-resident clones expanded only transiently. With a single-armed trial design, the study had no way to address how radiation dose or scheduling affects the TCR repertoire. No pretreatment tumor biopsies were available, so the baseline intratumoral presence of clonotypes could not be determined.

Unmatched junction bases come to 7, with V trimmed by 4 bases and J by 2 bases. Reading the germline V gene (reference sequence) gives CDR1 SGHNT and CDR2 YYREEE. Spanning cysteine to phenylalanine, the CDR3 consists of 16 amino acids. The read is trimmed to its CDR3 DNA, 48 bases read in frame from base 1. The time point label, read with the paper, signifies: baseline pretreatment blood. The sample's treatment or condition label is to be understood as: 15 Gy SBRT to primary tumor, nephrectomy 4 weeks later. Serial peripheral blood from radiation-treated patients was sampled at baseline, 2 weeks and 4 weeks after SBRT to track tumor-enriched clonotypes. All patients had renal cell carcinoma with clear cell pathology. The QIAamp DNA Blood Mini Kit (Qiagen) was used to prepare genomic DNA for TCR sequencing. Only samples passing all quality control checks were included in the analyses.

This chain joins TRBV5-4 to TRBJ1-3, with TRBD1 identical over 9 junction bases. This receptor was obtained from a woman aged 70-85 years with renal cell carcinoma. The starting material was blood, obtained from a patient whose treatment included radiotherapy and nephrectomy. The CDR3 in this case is CASSPGTGMAGNTIYF. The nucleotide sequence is TGTGCCAGCAGCCCGGGGACAGGGATGGCTGGAAACACCATATATTTT.